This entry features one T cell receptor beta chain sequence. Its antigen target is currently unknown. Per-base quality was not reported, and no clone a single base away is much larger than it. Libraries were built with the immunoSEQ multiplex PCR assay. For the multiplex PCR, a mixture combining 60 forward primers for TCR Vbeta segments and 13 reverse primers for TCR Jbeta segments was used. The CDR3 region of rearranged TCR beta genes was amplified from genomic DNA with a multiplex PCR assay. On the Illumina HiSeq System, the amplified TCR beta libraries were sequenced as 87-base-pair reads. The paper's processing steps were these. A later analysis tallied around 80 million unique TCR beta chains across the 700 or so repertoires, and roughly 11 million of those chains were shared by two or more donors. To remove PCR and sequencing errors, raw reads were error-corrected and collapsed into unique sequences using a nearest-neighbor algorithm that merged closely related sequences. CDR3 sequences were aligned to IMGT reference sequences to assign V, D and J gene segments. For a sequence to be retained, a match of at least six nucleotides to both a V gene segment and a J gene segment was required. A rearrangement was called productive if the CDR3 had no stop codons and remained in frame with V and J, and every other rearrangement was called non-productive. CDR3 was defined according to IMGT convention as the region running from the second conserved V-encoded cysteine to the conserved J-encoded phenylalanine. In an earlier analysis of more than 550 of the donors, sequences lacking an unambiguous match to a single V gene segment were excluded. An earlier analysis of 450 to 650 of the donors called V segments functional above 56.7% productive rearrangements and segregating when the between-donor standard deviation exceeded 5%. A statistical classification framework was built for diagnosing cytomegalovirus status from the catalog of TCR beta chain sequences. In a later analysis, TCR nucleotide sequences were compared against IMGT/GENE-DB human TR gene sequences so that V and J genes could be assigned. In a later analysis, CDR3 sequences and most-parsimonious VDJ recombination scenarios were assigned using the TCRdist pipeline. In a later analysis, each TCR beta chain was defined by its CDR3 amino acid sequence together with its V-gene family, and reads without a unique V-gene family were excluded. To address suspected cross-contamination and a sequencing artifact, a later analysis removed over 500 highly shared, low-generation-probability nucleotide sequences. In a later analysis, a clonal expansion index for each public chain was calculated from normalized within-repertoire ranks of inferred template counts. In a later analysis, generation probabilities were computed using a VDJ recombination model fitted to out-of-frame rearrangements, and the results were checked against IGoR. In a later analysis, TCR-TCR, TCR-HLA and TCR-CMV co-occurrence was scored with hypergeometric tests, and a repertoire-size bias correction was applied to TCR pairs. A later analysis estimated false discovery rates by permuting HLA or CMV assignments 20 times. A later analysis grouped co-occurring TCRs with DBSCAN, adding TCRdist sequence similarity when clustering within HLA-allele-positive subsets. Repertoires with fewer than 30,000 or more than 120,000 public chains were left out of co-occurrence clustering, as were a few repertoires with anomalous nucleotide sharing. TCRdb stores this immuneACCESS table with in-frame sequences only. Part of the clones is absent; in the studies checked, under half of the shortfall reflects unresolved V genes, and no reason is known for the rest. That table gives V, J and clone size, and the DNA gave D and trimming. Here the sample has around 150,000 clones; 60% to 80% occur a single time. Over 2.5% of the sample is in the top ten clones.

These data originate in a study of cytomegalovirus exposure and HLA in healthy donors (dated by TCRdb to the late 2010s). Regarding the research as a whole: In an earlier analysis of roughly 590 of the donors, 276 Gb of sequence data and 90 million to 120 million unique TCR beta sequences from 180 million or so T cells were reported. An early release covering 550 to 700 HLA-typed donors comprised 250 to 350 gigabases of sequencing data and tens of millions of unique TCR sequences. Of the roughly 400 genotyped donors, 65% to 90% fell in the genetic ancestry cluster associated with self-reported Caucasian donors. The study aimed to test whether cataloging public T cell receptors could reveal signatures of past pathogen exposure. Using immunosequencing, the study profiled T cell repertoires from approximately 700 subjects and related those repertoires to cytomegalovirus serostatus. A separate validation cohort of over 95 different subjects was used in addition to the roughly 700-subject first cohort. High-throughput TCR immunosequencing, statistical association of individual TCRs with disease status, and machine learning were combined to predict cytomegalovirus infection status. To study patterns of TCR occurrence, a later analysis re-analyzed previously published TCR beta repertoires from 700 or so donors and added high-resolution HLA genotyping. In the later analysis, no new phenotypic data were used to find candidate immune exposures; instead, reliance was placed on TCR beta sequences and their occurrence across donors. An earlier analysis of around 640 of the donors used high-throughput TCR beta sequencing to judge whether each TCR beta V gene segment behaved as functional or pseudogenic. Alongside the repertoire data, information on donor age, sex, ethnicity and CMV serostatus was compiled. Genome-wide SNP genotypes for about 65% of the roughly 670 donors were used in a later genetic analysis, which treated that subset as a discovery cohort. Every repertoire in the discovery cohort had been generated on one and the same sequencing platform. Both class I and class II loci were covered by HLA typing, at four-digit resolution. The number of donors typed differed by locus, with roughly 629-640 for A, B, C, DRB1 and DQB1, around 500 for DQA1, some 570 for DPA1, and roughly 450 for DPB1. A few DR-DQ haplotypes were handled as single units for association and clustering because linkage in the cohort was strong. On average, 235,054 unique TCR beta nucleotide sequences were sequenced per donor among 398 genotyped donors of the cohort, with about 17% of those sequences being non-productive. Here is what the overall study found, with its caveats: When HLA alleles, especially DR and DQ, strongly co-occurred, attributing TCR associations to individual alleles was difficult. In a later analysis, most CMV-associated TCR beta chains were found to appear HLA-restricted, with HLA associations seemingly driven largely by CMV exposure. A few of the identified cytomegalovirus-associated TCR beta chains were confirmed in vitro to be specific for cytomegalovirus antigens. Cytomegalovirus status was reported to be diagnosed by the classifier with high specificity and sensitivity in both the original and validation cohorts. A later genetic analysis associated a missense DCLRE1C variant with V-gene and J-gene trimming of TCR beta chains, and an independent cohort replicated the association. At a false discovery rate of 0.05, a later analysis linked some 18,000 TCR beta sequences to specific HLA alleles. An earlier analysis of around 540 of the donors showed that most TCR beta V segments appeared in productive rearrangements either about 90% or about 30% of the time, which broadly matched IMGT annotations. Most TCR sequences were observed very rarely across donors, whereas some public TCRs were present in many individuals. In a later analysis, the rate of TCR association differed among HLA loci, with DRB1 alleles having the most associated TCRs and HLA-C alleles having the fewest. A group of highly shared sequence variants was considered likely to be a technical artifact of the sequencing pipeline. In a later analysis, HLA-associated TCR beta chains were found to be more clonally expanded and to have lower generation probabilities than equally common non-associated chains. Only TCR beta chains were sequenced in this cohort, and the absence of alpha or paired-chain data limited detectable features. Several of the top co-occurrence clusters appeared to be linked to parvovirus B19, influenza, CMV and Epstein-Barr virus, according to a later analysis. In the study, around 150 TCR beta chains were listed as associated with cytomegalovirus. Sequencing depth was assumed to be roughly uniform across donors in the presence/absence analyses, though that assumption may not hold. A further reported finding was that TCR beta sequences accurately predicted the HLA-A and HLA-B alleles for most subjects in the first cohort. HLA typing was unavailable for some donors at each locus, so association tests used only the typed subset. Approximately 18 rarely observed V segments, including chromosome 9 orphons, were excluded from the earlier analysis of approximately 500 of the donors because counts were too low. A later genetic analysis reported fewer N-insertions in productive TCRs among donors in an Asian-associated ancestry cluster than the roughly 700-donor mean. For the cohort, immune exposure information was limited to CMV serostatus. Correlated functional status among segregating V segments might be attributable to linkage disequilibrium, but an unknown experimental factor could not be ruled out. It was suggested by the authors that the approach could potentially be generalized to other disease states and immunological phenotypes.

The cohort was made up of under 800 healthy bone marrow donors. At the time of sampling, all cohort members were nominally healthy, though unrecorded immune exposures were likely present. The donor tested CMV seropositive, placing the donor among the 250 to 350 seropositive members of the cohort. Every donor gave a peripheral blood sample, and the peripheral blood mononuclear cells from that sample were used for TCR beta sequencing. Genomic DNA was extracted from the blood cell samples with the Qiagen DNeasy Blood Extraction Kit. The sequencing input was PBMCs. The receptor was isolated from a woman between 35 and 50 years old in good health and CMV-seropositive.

The nucleotides are TGTGCCAGCTCCGCCCTAGCGGGGGCCTACGGCGAGCAGTACTTC. It encodes CASSALAGAYGEQYF. The V and J segments used are TRBV7-2 and TRBJ2-7; TRBD2 agrees with 10 junctional bases. The CDR3 covers 15 residues, taking in both the cysteine and the phenylalanine. The CDR3 DNA has 45 bases and is translated from base 1. CDR1 SGHTA and CDR2 FQGNSA are derived from the germline V gene. V loses 8 bases at its end and J loses 6 bases; junction bases beyond the gene matches: 13.